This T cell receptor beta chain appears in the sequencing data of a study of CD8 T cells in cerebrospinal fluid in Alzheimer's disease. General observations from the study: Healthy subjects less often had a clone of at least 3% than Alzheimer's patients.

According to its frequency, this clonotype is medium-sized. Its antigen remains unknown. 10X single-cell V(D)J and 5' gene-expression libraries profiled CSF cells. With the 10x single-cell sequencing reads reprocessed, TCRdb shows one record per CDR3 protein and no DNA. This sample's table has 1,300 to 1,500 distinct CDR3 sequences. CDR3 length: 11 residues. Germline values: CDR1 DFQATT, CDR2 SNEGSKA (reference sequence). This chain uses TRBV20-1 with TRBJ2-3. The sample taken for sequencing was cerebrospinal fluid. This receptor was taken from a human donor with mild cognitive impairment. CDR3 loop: CSAERQDTQYF.